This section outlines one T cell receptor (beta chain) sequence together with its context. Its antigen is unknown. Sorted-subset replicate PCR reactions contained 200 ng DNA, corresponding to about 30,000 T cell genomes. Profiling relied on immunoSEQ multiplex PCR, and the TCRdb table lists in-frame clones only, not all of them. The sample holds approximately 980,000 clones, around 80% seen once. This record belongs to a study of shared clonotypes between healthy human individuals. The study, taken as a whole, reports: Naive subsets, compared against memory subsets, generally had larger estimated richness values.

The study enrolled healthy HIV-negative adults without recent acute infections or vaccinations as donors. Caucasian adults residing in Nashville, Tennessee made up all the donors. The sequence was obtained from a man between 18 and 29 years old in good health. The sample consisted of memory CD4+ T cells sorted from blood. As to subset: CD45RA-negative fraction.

CDR3 in amino acids: CASSEARGEQFF. CDR3 in DNA: TGTGCCAGCAGTGAAGCGCGAGGAGAGCAGTTCTTC. The chain uses TRBV6-1 and TRBJ2-1, with D hard to call. In germline, CDR1 is MNHNS, CDR2 SASEGT. Trimming took 0 bases from V and 10 from J, leaving 7 bases between them. The CDR3 runs to 12 residues.